This section outlines one T cell receptor beta chain sequence together with its context. Which antigen it targets is not known. Per-nucleotide qualities are absent, and no much larger clonotype sits a single base away. This record comes from a study of blood T cell repertoires in COVID-19 (dated by TCRdb to 2018 to 2020). Study-level background: Samples covering the acute and convalescent phases of COVID-19 were provided by collaborators in the United States, Italy and Spain. The prospective study material was composed of cDNA or gDNA derived from T cells, B-cell-depleted T cells, or PBMCs. Deeply sampled blood TCRbeta repertoires from subjects exposed to, actively infected with, or recovered from COVID-19 were included in the dataset. The repertoires were released in a freely available public database intended as a resource for research on the immune response to SARS-CoV-2. Samples were obtained from the ongoing ImmuneRACE study (first 160 participants) and from approximately 1,200 subjects provided by 6 global collaborators. Sample metadata almost always included a de-identified subject ID, COVID-19 status, age in years and sex. Where HLA class I and class II types were available, the types were taken from metadata supplied by the sample provider, not from assay-based typing.

CDR1 SQVTM and CDR2 ANQGSEA were looked up in the germline V gene. Counted from cysteine to phenylalanine, this CDR3 has 13 amino acids. Of the read, only the CDR3 DNA is kept; its 39 bases are in frame from base 1. V drops 1 base and J drops 4 bases, leaving 10 bases in between. Each collaborating institution followed its own protocols to collect whole blood in K2EDTA tubes. For TCRbeta analysis, collaborator samples were shipped as frozen whole blood, as isolated PBMCs, or as DNA extracted from either sample type. TCRbeta CDR3 regions were amplified from genomic DNA using the immunoSEQ Assay, a bias-controlled multiplex PCR. For the original study's pipeline: The number of nucleated cells in each sample was estimated by amplification of reference gene primers within the assay. To quantify the absolute abundance of each unique TCRbeta CDR3 rearrangement, sequence reads were collapsed and filtered. Productive Simpson clonality was computed per sample as the square root of Simpson's diversity index over productive rearrangements. TCRdb obtained this table from immuneACCESS and retained in-frame rearrangements with V and J assigned. These tables miss some clones; where compared with another copy, unresolved V genes account for less than half of the shortfall, and the remainder is unexplained. Clonal size and the V and J genes are those of that table, whereas D and trimming came from the DNA. This sample gives 200,000 to 300,000 clones in total; around 90% of them show up just once. The ten largest clones capture roughly 3.1% of the sample.

Summary of the overall study and its limitations: The quantity of clinical and demographic metadata differed by source and by participant and was supplied without curation.

Sequencing was done on a sample of peripheral blood. This sequence originates from a man younger than 30 with active or convalescent COVID-19. The V gene is TRBV29-1 and the J gene is TRBJ1-2, with no confident D gene call. CDR3 loop: CSVEVSTSYGYTF. The sequence in DNA is TGCAGCGTTGAAGTCAGTACCAGCTATGGCTACACCTTC. With all but the CDR3 taken from the reference TRBV29-1 and TRBJ1-2 genes, the full variable domain is: SAVISQKPSRDICQRGTSLTIQCQVDSQVTMMFWYRQQPGQSLTLIATANQGSEATYESGFVIDKFPISRPNLTFSTLTVSNMSPEDSSIYLCSVEVSTSYGYTFGSGTRLTVV.